The entry below gives a single TCR beta chain sequence along with its context. Its specificity is unknown. Extracted RNA was reverse transcribed into cDNA, the sequencing template. Libraries were prepared by immunoSEQ multiplex PCR; TCRdb keeps only in-frame clonotypes and omits some of them. The sample yields 180,000 or so clones, approximately 65% seen once. This sample is part of a study of CD8+ T cells in alopecia areata. Study-wide findings and caveats: Mice gave a clearer picture of TCR sharing than patients did, possibly for HLA-related reasons.

Between the trimmed V and J ends, which lost 3 bases and 5 bases, there was a span of 20 bases. There are 17 residues in the CDR3. This chain links TRBV23-1 with TRBJ1-5, with D unclear. TRBV23-1 is reported as an ORF; its role is uncertain. This receptor was identified in a human donor with alopecia areata. The source was CD8+ T cells sorted from blood, collected at week 0. The CDR3 loop reads CASSHPDFQHSYQPQHF. The DNA of the CDR3 is TGCGCCAGCAGTCACCCCGATTTCCAACATTCTTATCAGCCCCAGCATTTT.